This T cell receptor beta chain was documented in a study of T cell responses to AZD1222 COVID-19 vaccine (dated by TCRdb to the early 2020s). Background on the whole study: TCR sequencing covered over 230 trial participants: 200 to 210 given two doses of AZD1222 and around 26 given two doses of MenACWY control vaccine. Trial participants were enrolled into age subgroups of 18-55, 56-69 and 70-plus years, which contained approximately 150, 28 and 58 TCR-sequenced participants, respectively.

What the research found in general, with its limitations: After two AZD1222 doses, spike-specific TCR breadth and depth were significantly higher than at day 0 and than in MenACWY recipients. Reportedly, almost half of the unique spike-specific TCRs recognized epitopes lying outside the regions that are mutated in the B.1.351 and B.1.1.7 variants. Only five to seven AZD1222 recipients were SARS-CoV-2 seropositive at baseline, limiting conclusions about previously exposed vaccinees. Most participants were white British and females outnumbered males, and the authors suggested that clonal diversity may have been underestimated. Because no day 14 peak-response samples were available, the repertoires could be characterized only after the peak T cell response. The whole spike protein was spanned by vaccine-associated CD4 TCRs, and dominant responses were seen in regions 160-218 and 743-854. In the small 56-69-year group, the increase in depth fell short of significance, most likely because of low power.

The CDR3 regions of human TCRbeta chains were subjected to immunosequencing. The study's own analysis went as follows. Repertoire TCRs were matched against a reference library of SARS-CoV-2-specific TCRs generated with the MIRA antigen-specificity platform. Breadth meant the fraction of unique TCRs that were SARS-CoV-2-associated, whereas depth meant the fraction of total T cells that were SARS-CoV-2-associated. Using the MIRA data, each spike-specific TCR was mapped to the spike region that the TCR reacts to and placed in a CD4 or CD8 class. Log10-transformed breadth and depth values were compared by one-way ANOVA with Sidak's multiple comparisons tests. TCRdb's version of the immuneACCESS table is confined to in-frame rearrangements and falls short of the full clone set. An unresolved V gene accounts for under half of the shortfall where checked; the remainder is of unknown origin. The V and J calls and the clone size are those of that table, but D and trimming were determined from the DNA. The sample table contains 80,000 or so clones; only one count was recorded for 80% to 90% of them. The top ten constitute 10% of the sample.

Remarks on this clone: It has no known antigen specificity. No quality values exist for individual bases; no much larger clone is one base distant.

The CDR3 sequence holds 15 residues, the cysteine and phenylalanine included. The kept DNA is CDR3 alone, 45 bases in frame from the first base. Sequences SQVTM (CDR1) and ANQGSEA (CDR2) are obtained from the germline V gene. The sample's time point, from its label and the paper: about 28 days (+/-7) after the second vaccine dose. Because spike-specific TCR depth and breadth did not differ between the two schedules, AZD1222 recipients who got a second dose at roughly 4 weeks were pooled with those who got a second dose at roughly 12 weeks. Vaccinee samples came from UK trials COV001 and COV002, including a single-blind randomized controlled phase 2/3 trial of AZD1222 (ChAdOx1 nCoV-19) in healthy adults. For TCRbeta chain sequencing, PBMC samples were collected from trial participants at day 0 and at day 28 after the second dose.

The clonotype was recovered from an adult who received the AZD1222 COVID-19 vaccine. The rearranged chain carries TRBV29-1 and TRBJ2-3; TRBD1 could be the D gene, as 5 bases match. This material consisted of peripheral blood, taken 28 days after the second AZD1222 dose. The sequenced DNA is TGCGGGGTCAGGGTTGGTTTCATCCTGACAGATACGCAGTATTTT. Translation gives CGVRVGFILTDTQYF.